This T cell receptor (beta chain) was recorded in a study of blood T cell repertoires in COVID-19. Across the study: Donors in the United States, Italy and Spain gave samples during acute or convalescent COVID-19. From T cells, B-cell-depleted T cells, or PBMCs came the material, which was cDNA or gDNA.

The junction had 8 bases not matched to a gene; V was cut back by 5 bases and J by 5 bases. Germline CDR1 LGHDT, CDR2 YNNKEL (reference sequence). The CDR3 is 14 residues long. Authors' data handling: It was from reference gene primer amplification that nucleated cell counts were estimated. The repertoire was sequenced with immunoSEQ multiplex PCR; TCRdb's copy has only in-frame clones and lacks some. V and J calls and clone size are those listed in that table; D and trimming were worked out from the DNA. The sample holds about 190,000 clones, around 89% seen once. The receptor's source is a man in his forties or fifties with acute or convalescent COVID-19. This sequence joins TRBV3-1 (or the pseudogene TRBV3-2) and TRBJ2-7; TRBD2 aligns across 8 bases. The source material was peripheral blood. CDR3 in DNA: TGTGCCAGCAGCAAACGGACTAGCTTGCACGAGCAGTACTTC. Translating it yields CASSKRTSLHEQYF.